The T cell receptor (beta chain) under discussion was sequenced for a study of T cells after yellow fever vaccination. The study made its TCR cDNA through 5'RACE template switching. That step introduced a universal primer site along with UMIs. TCRdb recomputed calls from the 5' RACE reads with MiXCR, one row per CDR3 protein. The data show about 340,000 distinct CDR3 sequences, approximately 12% seen once. The J segment lost 5 bases and the V segment lost 6 bases, leaving 5 bases of the junction unmatched. Germline CDR1 DFQATT, CDR2 SNEGSKA (reference sequence). CDR3 size: 13 residues. Whole-study findings and limits: Most clones from primary vaccination were detected again post-booster (approximately 97% CD4, roughly 91% CD8). Some clonotypes, a small share, were shared between CD4 and CD8 compartments.

Notes on this clonotype: What it binds is not known.

This clonotype originated in a man between 18 and 29 years old who received the YFV17D yellow fever vaccine. This specimen consisted of CD4+ T cells sorted from PBMCs, obtained 15 days after the yellow fever booster vaccination. J is TRBJ2-1 and V is TRBV20-1, with TRBD2 matching 9 bases. Here the CDR3 reads CSAPLAGNNEQFF. The CDR3, as DNA: TGCAGTGCCCCGCTAGCGGGGAACAATGAGCAGTTCTTC.